The rows below give T cell receptor beta chains drawn from one sample of a study of OX40 agonist ivuxolimab in advanced cancers. Measured with immunoSEQ multiplex PCR; TCRdb has only the in-frame clones, and not every one. This sample has under 100,000 clones, with around nine tenths found just once. The sample in question was CD4+ or CD8+ T cells sorted from blood, obtained in a trial of the OX40 agonist ivuxolimab. Source of these receptors: an adult with an advanced solid tumor such as melanoma, head and neck, liver or kidney cancer. Both conserved end residues are part of each CDR3. The D gene is left open where the match is weak. Where a row states a size, it is once, few, many or the class of an expanded clone; other rows omit it.

size: NA
D: TRBD2
V: TRBV11-2
J: TRBJ2-7
DNA: TGTGCCAGCAGCTTGGGACTAGCGGGAGCGGGGGGCGAGCAGTACTTC
CDR3: CASSLGLAGAGGEQYF

size: NA
D: TRBD1
V: TRBV5-1
J: TRBJ2-5
DNA: TGCGCCAGCAGCTTGTGGGGACAGGGGCCAGAGACCCAGTACTTC
CDR3: CASSLWGQGPETQYF

size: NA
D: TRBD1
V: TRBV5-4
J: TRBJ1-2
DNA: TGTGCCAGCAGCGGGGGGACAGGGGGCGACTATGGCTACACCTTC
CDR3: CASSGGTGGDYGYTF

size: once
D: NA
V: TRBV7-3
J: TRBJ2-1
DNA: TGTGCCAGCAGCTTGGGACTTTACAATGAGCAGTTCTTC
CDR3: CASSLGLYNEQFF

size: NA
D: TRBD2
V: TRBV30
J: TRBJ2-2
DNA: TGTGCCTGGAGTGAGGGACTAGCGCACGGGGAGCTGTTTTTT
CDR3: CAWSEGLAHGELFF

size: NA
D: TRBD1
V: TRBV19
J: TRBJ2-2
DNA: TGTGCCAGTAGTGGGACAGCCCTGTTCACCGGGGAGCTGTTTTTT
CDR3: CASSGTALFTGELFF

size: NA
D: TRBD1
V: TRBV29-1
J: TRBJ2-7
DNA: TGCAGCGTAGGCACCGGGACAGGGCGTAACGAGCAGTACTTC
CDR3: CSVGTGTGRNEQYF

size: once
D: NA
V: TRBV6-6
J: TRBJ1-6
DNA: TGTGCCAGCAGTTATGGGGTGGCAGCCAATTCACCCCTCCACTTT
CDR3: CASSYGVAANSPLHF

size: once
D: NA
V: TRBV30
J: TRBJ1-2
DNA: TGTGCCTGGAGTCCAACCCAGGGGTGGGGTGGCTACACCTTC
CDR3: CAWSPTQGWGGYTF

size: NA
D: TRBD1
V: TRBV23-1
J: TRBJ1-3
DNA: TGCGCCAGCAGTCAAGACAGGGTAAACTCTGGAAACACCATATATTTT
CDR3: CASSQDRVNSGNTIYF

size: NA
D: NA
V: TRBV6-6
J: TRBJ1-2
DNA: TGTGCCAGCAGTTACACCTCCGGCTTCGGCTACACCTTC
CDR3: CASSYTSGFGYTF

size: NA
D: TRBD1
V: TRBV5-6
J: TRBJ1-4
DNA: TGTGCCAGCAGCTGGACAGGGGAGAGGAGAAAACTGTTTTTT
CDR3: CASSWTGERRKLFF